This record concerns one T cell receptor (beta chain) sequence. The data were taken from a study of blood T cell repertoires in COVID-19. Sequencing used immunoSEQ multiplex PCR; TCRdb keeps in-frame clones, though not all of them. The data show about 150,000 clones, over 70% seen once. Deletions cut 0 bases from V and 3 bases from J, with 5 bases between. CDR3 length equals 13 residues. Germline V gives CDR1 SGHTA, CDR2 FQGNSA. The chain combines TRBV7-2 with TRBJ1-2; D not resolved. The sequence came from a human donor in a cohort sampled during active COVID-19. The sequencing input was peripheral blood. DNA for the CDR3: TGTGCCAGCAGCTTAGCACAGCACTATGGCTACACCTTC. This encodes CASSLAQHYGYTF.